The entry below gives a single TCR beta chain sequence along with its context. Germline V gene sequence: CDR1 SGHNT, CDR2 YYREEE (reference sequence). Trimming removed 0 bases at V and 3 bases at J, with 12 bases between. This CDR3 is built from 15 residues. Original processing notes: From reference gene primer amplification, estimates of nucleated cell counts were derived. Libraries were prepared by immunoSEQ multiplex PCR; TCRdb keeps only in-frame clonotypes and omits some of them. D and trimming were read from the DNA, whereas the V and J calls and clone size are those reported in that table. The sample consists of 110,000 or so clones, approximately 80% of them appearing once. The data were taken from a study of blood T cell repertoires in COVID-19.

The source is a human donor in a cohort sampled during active COVID-19. V and J are TRBV5-4 and TRBJ1-2, with TRBD1 as a possible D gene (6 bases). The material sequenced was peripheral blood. The CDR3 nucleotides read TGTGCCAGCAGCTTGGTTGGACAGTCCTACTATGGCTACACCTTC. The encoded protein is CASSLVGQSYYGYTF.